The 27 T cell receptor beta chains in this list originate from one sample, sequenced in a study of blood T cell repertoires in COVID-19 (dated by TCRdb to the early 2020s). Library construction relied on the immunoSEQ multiplex PCR assay. The immuneACCESS repertoire file appears here via TCRdb, limited to in-frame rearrangements. These files lack a portion of the clones; in checked studies, under half of the deficit traces to unresolved V genes, and the cause of the others is not known. A total of 150,000 to 170,000 clones appear in this sample, 76% of them only once. The ten largest clonotypes hold less than 4.5% of the sample. The sequenced sample was peripheral blood. The receptors were gathered from a woman of 80 years or more with acute or convalescent COVID-19.

This clone appeared a few times. V and J are TRBV6-5 and TRBJ1-3; 8 positions match TRBD1. The CDR3 totals 15 residues. Germline lookup yields CDR1 MNHEY and CDR2 SVGAGI. V lost 5 bases to trimming and J lost 2 bases; unmatched junction nucleotides: 5. Here the CDR3 DNA reads TGTGCCAGCAGTCGGGACAGGAGTGCTGGAAACACCATATATTTT. Amino acids: CASSRDRSAGNTIYF.

The chain couples TRBV11-2 to TRBJ1-5, with a weak D call TRBD1 (5 bases). Between the trimmed V and J ends, which lost 11 bases and 9 bases, there was a span of 20 bases. This CDR3 is built from 13 residues. Germline assignment: CDR1 SGHAT and CDR2 FQNNGV. The CDR3 loop is CALKNAGGWPQHF. The CDR3 nucleotides read TGTGCCCTAAAGAACGCGGGGGGGTGGCCCCAGCATTTT.

The rearrangement joins TRBV7-8 to TRBJ1-4, with D perhaps matching TRBD1 (6 bases). The CDR3 is 13 residues long. Germline V gene data show CDR1 as SGHVS and CDR2 as FQNEAQ. V lost 8 bases to trimming and J lost 7 bases, with 14 bases between them. CDR3: CASAGVISEKLFF. The DNA for the CDR3 is TGTGCCAGCGCAGGGGTAATAAGTGAAAAACTGTTTTTT.

CDR3 protein: CASSVGRASGRTDTQYF. CDR3 in DNA: TGTGCCAGCAGCGTAGGTCGCGCTAGCGGTCGCACAGATACGCAGTATTTT. V gene TRBV9 combines with J gene TRBJ2-3; 7 bases line up with TRBD2. This CDR3 has 17 residues. V was pared by 0 bases and J by 1 base, with 8 bases of the junction left unmatched. Per the germline V gene, CDR1 is SGDLS and CDR2 is YYNGEE.

This sequence joins TRBV5-1 and TRBJ1-5, with 8 positions matching TRBD1. The CDR3 contains 15 residues. With V trimmed by 0 bases and J by 3 bases, 2 bases remained unmatched. The germline gives CDR1 SGHRS, CDR2 YFSETQ. The CDR3 protein is CASSLGDRYNQPQHF. The CDR3 DNA reads as TGCGCCAGCAGCTTGGGGGACAGGTACAATCAGCCCCAGCATTTT.

This clone was seen just once. The gene calls are TRBV7-8 and TRBJ2-5; 9 nucleotides agree with TRBD2. CDR3 length equals 15 residues. The germline V gene has CDR1 SGHVS and CDR2 FQNEAQ. J gave up 0 bases and V 2 bases, and 1 base lay outside the gene matches. The CDR3 region is CASSLRGGDQETQYF. The CDR3 DNA is TGTGCCAGCAGCTTACGCGGGGGGGACCAAGAGACCCAGTACTTC.

This clone was recorded a few times. V gene TRBV4-3 combines with J gene TRBJ2-1; a weak D match, TRBD2 (5 bases). V was clipped by 0 bases and J by 1 base, with 10 bases between them. The CDR3 runs to 16 residues. The germline V gene has CDR1 LGHNA and CDR2 YSLEER. The chain's CDR3 is CASSQDLRGSYNEQFF. CDR3 DNA sequence: TGCGCCAGCAGCCAAGACCTCCGAGGGTCCTACAATGAGCAGTTCTTC.

V usage is TRBV7-2 and J usage is TRBJ1-4, with D possibly being TRBD1 (5 bases). Trimming left V 5 bases short and J 8 bases short, with 15 bases between. The CDR3 covers 14 residues. Germline CDR1 is SGHTA and CDR2 is FQGNSA. This chain's CDR3 is CASSPGEGMEKLFF. The CDR3 DNA follows: TGTGCCAGCAGCCCGGGGGAGGGCATGGAAAAACTGTTTTTT.

The V call is TRBV14, the J call TRBJ2-2, with D possibly TRBD2 on 6 matching bases. Germline V lookup: CDR1 SGHDN, CDR2 FVKESK. The CDR3 is 14 residues long. V was trimmed by 4 bases and J by 3 bases, leaving 9 bases between them. CDR3 DNA: TGTGCCAGCAGCCGGAGGGGCTACACCGGGGAGCTGTTTTTT. It yields the protein CASSRRGYTGELFF. Full variable domain (remainder filled in from reference TRBV14 and TRBJ2-2): EAGVTQFPSHSVIEKGQTVTLRCDPISGHDNLYWYRRVMGKEIKFLLHFVKESKQDESGMPNNRFLAERTGGTYSTLKVQPAELEDSGVYFCASSRRGYTGELFFGEGSRLTVL.

The chain combines TRBV7-2 with TRBJ2-4, with D possibly TRBD2 on 6 matching bases. V was cut by 1 base and J by 6 bases, with 13 bases left in between. This CDR3 is built from 15 residues. Germline CDR1 reads SGHTA; CDR2 reads FQGNSA. CDR3 sequence (DNA): TGTGCCAGCAGCTTAGATTCTAGCGATAGAAACATTCAGTACTTC. This codes for CASSLDSSDRNIQYF.

The chain is built from TRBV27 and TRBJ2-1, with 10 bases lining up with TRBD2. Trimming cost V 0 bases and J 10 bases; bases outside gene matches: 9. The CDR3 contains 16 residues. Per germline, CDR1 MNHEY and CDR2 SMNVEV (reference sequence). The CDR3 nucleotides are TGTGCCAGCAGTTTATCGGGGCTAGCGGGAGCGAGCGAGCAGTTCTTC. It is translated as CASSLSGLAGASEQFF.

The gene calls are TRBV6-6 and TRBJ1-3, with unresolved D. CDR3 size: 16 residues. The V and J ends lost 6 bases and 0 bases respectively, with 15 bases between them. The germline gives CDR1 MNHNY, CDR2 SVGAGI (reference sequence). Written as DNA, the CDR3 is TGTGCCAGCAGCAAGGATGGACTGAACTCTGGAAACACCATATATTTT. As protein: CASSKDGLNSGNTIYF.

J is TRBJ1-3 and V is TRBV30; TRBD1 might be the D (6 bases). V was trimmed by 3 bases and J by 0 bases, leaving 15 bases between them. Germline V gives CDR1 GTSNPN, CDR2 SVGIG (reference sequence). This CDR3 is 16 amino acids long. The DNA for the CDR3 is TGTGCCTGGAGCGAACAGGGTATAAGCTCTGGAAACACCATATATTTT. Translation gives CAWSEQGISSGNTIYF.

This chain links TRBV29-1 with TRBJ1-1; possibly TRBD1 for D (5 bases). CDR3 length equals 12 residues. Germline CDR1 reads SQVTM; CDR2 reads ANQGSEA. Deletions cut 5 bases from V and 4 bases from J, with 11 bases between. In DNA, the CDR3 is TGCAGCGTTCACAGGTCGGGCACTGAAGCTTTCTTT. This translates into CSVHRSGTEAFF.

This clone was detected a few times. The rearrangement uses TRBV20-1 and TRBJ1-3; D uncertain. The CDR3 has 17 residues. Trimming cost V 3 bases and J 3 bases, with 21 bases left between them. From germline, CDR1 is DFQATT and CDR2 SNEGSKA (reference sequence). The CDR3 is CSASPLFWEDGGNTIYF. The CDR3 DNA sequence: TGCAGTGCTAGTCCCCTTTTTTGGGAGGACGGTGGAAACACCATATATTTT.

The rearrangement joins TRBV28 to TRBJ1-3; a weak D match, TRBD1 (6 bases). The V gene lost 4 bases and the J gene lost 4 bases, with 11 bases spanning the gap. CDR3 length: 14 amino acids. Looked up from germline, CDR1 is MDHEN and CDR2 is SYDVKM. DNA for the CDR3: TGTGCCAGCAGTTCGACAGGCCAGGGAAACACCATATATTTT. Translation: CASSSTGQGNTIYF.

The chain has TRBV19 and TRBJ1-2; D remains unclear. Per germline, CDR1 LNHDA and CDR2 SQIVND (reference sequence). V was pared by 6 bases and J by 6 bases, with 14 bases between. The CDR3 has 13 amino acids. The CDR3 region is CASSRGVMDGYTF. CDR3 in DNA: TGTGCCAGTAGCCGCGGGGTAATGGATGGCTACACCTTC. Using reference TRBV19 and TRBJ1-2 for the parts outside the CDR3, the full variable domain is DGGITQSPKYLFRKEGQNVTLSCEQNLNHDAMYWYRQDPGQGLRLIYYSQIVNDFQKGDIAEGYSVSREKKESFPLTVTSAQKNPTAFYLCASSRGVMDGYTFGSGTRLTVV.

This sequence joins TRBV6-5 and TRBJ2-5; 7 nucleotides match TRBD1. In germline, CDR1 is MNHEY, CDR2 SVGAGI. V gave up 3 bases and J gave up 8 bases; unmatched junction bases: 9. The CDR3 is made up of 14 amino acids. The CDR3 loop reads CASSYRGPLHTQYF. Here the CDR3 DNA reads TGTGCCAGCAGTTATAGGGGGCCTCTTCACACCCAGTACTTC.

The gene calls are TRBV19 and TRBJ2-2, with TRBD1 identical over 7 bases. The CDR3 spans 17 residues. Germline CDR1 reads LNHDA; CDR2 reads SQIVND (reference sequence). V gave up 5 bases and J gave up 2 bases; unmatched junction bases: 11. CDR3 protein: CASSWPPGTENTGELFF. In DNA, the CDR3 is TGTGCCAGTAGTTGGCCCCCAGGGACAGAAAACACCGGGGAGCTGTTTTTT.

The chain uses TRBV6-5 and TRBJ1-1; 7 bases are a match to TRBD1. Losses at the gene ends were 4 bases for V and 4 bases for J; bases not matched to a gene: 3. Per germline, CDR1 MNHEY and CDR2 SVGAGI. CDR3 length: 13 amino acids. Here the CDR3 DNA reads TGTGCCAGCAGTTTCGACAGGGCCACTGAAGCTTTCTTT. Translated: CASSFDRATEAFF.

This clone occurred once. The CDR3 spells CASSFMSGANVLTF. The CDR3, as DNA: TGTGCCAGCAGTTTTATGTCTGGGGCCAACGTCCTGACTTTC. The gene calls are TRBV28 and TRBJ2-6, with no clear D. Trimming cost V 3 bases and J 1 base, with 4 bases left between them. The germline V gene has CDR1 MDHEN and CDR2 SYDVKM. The CDR3 covers 14 residues.

The CDR3 protein is CASSFRFSSGGGDTQYF. The CDR3 nucleotides read TGTGCCAGCAGCTTTAGGTTTAGTAGCGGAGGAGGGGATACGCAGTATTTT. The rearrangement links TRBV7-8 to TRBJ2-3, with D possibly being TRBD2 (6 bases). CDR1 is SGHVS and CDR2 is FQNEAQ in the germline V gene. Trimming took 3 bases from V and 6 from J, leaving 22 bases between them. The CDR3 is made up of 17 amino acids. Together with reference TRBV7-8 and TRBJ2-3, the CDR3 gives the full variable domain: GAGVSQSPRYKVAKRGQDVALRCDPISGHVSLFWYQQALGQGPEFLTYFQNEAQLDKSGLPSDRFFAERPEGSVSTLKIQRTQQEDSAVYLCASSFRFSSGGGDTQYFGPGTRLTVL.

The count of this clone is one. The J gene is TRBJ2-7, the V gene TRBV3-1 (or the pseudogene TRBV3-2), with TRBD2 matching 9 bases. In germline, CDR1 is LGHDT, CDR2 YNNKEL (reference sequence). The CDR3 has 15 amino acids. The junction had 9 bases not matched to a gene; V was cut back by 3 bases and J by 6 bases. The CDR3 protein is CASSQMASGVSEQYF. CDR3 DNA sequence: TGTGCCAGCAGCCAGATGGCTAGCGGGGTCTCCGAGCAGTACTTC.

The J gene is TRBJ2-7, the V gene TRBV5-1; the D gene is possibly TRBD1 (5 bases). CDR1 SGHRS and CDR2 YFSETQ come from the germline V gene. The CDR3 contains 14 residues. Trimming cost V 4 bases and J 3 bases, with 14 bases left between them. CDR3 sequence reads: CASSPRGADYEQYF. The CDR3 bases are TGCGCCAGCAGCCCCCGTGGGGCCGACTACGAGCAGTACTTC.

This rearrangement joins TRBV6-4 to TRBJ1-2; 7 bases are shared with TRBD1. CDR3 length: 14 residues. J was trimmed by 2 bases and V by 4 bases; bases with no gene match: 4. CDR1 and CDR2 (germline): MRHNA, SNTAGT. As DNA, the CDR3 is TGTGCCAGCAGTGGGGACAGTGAGAACTATGGCTACACCTTC. This encodes CASSGDSENYGYTF.

The chain joins TRBV30 to TRBJ2-3; 7 bases align to TRBD1. Trimming took 0 bases from V and 1 from J; bases not matched to a gene: 1. The CDR3 covers 14 residues. Germline V gene sequence: CDR1 GTSNPN, CDR2 SVGIG (reference sequence). The DNA for the CDR3 is TGTGCCTGGAGTGTTGGGACAGGCACAGATACGCAGTATTTT. Translated, it gives CAWSVGTGTDTQYF.

This clone came up once. This chain uses TRBV19 with TRBJ1-2, with TRBD1 identical over 10 bases. V gave up 8 bases and J gave up 2 bases; unmatched junction bases: 5. From germline, CDR1 is LNHDA and CDR2 SQIVND (reference sequence). The CDR3 is 14 residues long. The CDR3: CASLRTGGNYGYTF. The CDR3 DNA sequence: TGTGCCAGTCTCCGGACAGGGGGAAACTATGGCTACACCTTC.